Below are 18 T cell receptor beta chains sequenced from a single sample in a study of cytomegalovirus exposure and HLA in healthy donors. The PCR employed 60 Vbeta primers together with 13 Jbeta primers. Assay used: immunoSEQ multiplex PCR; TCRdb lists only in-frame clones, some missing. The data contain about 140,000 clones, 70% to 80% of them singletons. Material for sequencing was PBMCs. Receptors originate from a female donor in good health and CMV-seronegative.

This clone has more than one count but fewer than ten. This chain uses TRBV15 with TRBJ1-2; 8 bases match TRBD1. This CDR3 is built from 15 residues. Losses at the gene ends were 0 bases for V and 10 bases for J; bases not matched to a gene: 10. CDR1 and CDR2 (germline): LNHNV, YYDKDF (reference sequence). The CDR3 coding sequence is TGTGCCACCAGCAGAGATCGAGGGGGGCAGGGGGCCTACACCTTC. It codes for CATSRDRGGQGAYTF.

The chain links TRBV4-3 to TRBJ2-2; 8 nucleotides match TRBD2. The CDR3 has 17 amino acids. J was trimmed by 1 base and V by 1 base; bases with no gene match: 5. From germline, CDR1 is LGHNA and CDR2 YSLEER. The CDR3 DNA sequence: TGCGCCAGCAGCCAAGGATCTCTAGCGGGGAACACCGGGGAGCTGTTTTTT. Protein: CASSQGSLAGNTGELFF.

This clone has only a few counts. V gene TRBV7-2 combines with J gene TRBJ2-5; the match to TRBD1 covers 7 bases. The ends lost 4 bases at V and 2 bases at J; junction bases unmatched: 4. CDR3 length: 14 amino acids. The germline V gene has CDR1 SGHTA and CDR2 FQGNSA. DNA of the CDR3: TGTGCCAGCAGCTATAACAGGGGTCAAGAGACCCAGTACTTC. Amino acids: CASSYNRGQETQYF.

This chain's CDR3 is CASSAGGEQYF. CDR3 in DNA: TGTGCCAGCAGCGCGGGAGGGGAGCAGTACTTC. The chain combines TRBV5-6 with TRBJ2-7, with 9 bases lining up with TRBD2. The CDR3 loop spans 11 amino acids. Germline V CDR1 and CDR2: SGHDT, YYEEEE. V trimming: 4 bases; J trimming: 7 bases; junction bases outside the gene matches: 0.

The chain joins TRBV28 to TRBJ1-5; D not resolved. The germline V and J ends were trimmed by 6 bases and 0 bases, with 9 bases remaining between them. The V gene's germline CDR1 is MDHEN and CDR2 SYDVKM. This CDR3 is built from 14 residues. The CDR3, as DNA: TGTGCCAGCAGATCGTTTTATAGCAATCAGCCCCAGCATTTT. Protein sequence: CASRSFYSNQPQHF.

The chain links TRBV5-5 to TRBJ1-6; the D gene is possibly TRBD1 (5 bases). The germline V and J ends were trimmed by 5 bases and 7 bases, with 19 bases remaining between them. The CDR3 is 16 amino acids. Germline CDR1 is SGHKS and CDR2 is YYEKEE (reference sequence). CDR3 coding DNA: TGTGCCAGCAGGGGGCTGGTGGGGGGGTCGAATTCACCCCTCCACTTT. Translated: CASRGLVGGSNSPLHF.

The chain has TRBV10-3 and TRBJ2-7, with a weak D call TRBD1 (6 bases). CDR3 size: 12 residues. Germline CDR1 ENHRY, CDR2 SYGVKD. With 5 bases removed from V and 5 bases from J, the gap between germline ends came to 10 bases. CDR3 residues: CAISLQGHEQYF. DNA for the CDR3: TGTGCCATCAGTTTACAGGGCCACGAGCAGTACTTC.

Here the CDR3 DNA reads TGTGCCAGCAGCTTTTTCAGCGGTCGGGGGGATACGCAGTATTTT. Translated, it gives CASSFFSGRGDTQYF. The chain carries TRBV7-2 and TRBJ2-3; weak D call: TRBD2 (6 bases). Trimming removed 3 bases at V and 6 bases at J, with 16 bases between. The CDR3 spans 15 residues. The germline V gene encodes CDR1 SGHTA and CDR2 FQGNSA.

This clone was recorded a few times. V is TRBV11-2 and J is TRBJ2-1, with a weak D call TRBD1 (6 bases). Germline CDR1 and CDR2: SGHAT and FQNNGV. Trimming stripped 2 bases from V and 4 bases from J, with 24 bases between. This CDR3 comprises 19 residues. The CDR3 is CASSLSLQGPYRRYNEQFF. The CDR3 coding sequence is TGTGCCAGCAGCTTATCCCTACAGGGACCCTACCGGAGGTACAATGAGCAGTTCTTC. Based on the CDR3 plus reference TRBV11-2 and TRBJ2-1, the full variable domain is EAGVAQSPRYKIIEKRQSVAFWCNPISGHATLYWYQQILGQGPKLLIQFQNNGVVDDSQLPKDRFSAERLKGVDSTLKIQPAKLEDSAVYLCASSLSLQGPYRRYNEQFFGPGTRLTVL.

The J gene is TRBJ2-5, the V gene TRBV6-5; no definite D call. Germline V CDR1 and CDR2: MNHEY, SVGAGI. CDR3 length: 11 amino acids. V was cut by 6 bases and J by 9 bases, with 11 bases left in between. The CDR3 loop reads CASSYELAQYF. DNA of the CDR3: TGTGCCAGCAGCTATGAGTTGGCCCAGTACTTC.

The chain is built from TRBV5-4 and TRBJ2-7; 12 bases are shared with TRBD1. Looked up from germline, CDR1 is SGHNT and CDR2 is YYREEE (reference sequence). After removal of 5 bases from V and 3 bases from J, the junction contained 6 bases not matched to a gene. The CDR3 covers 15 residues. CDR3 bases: TGTGCCAGCAGTAAGGGACAGGGGGCCTTCTACGAGCAGTACTTC. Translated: CASSKGQGAFYEQYF.

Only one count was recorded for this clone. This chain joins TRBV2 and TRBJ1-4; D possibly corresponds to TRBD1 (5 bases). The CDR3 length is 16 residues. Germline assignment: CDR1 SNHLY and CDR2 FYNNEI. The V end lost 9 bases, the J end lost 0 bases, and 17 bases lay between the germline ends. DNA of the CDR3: TGTGCCAGTAACCGGGACGGGACTGCAACTAATGAAAAACTGTTTTTT. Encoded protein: CASNRDGTATNEKLFF. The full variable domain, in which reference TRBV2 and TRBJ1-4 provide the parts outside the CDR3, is EPEVTQTPSHQVTQMGQEVILRCVPISNHLYFYWYRQILGQKVEFLVSFYNNEISEKSEIFDDQFSVERPDGSNFTLKIRSTKLEDSAMYFCASNRDGTATNEKLFFGSGTQLSVL.

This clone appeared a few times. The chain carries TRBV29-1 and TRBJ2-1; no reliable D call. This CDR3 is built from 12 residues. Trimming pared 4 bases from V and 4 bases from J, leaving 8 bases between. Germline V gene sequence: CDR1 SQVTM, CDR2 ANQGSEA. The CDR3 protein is CSVGIGYNEQFF. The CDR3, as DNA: TGCAGCGTTGGGATCGGGTACAATGAGCAGTTCTTC.

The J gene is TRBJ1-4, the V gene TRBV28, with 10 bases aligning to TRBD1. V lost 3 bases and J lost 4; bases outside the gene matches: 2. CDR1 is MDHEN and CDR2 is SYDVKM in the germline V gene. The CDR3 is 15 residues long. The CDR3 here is CASSLRDRGNEKLFF. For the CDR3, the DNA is TGTGCCAGCAGTTTGCGGGACAGGGGTAATGAAAAACTGTTTTTT.

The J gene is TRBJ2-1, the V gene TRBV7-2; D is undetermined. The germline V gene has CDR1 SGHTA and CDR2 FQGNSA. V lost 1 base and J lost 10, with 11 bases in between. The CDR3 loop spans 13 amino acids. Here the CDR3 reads CASSLGQEREQFF. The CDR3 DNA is TGTGCCAGCAGCTTAGGGCAAGAAAGAGAGCAGTTCTTC. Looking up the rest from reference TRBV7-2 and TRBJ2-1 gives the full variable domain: GAGVSQSPSNKVTEKGKDVELRCDPISGHTALYWYRQSLGQGLEFLIYFQGNSAPDKSGLPSDRFSAERTGGSVSTLTIQRTQQEDSAVYLCASSLGQEREQFFGPGTRLTVL.

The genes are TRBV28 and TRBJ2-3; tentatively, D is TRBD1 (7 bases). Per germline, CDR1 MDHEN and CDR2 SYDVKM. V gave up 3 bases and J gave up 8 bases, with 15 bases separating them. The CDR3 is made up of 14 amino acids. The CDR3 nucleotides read TGTGCCAGCAGTTTCCAGGGGGGTTTGGGTACGCAGTATTTT. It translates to CASSFQGGLGTQYF.

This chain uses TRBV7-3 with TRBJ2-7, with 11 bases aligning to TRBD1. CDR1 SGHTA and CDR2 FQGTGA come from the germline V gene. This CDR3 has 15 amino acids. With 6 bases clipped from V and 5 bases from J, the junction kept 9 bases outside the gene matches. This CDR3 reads CASRNGTGGFHEQYF. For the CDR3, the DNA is TGTGCCAGCAGAAACGGGACAGGGGGATTCCACGAGCAGTACTTC.

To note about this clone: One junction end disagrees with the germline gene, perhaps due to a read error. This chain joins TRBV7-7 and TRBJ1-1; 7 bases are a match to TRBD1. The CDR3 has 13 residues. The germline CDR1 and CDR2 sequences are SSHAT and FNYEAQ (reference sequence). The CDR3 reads CASSEDRYTEAFF. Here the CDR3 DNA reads TGTGCTAGCAGCGAGGACAGGTACACTGAAGCTTTCTTT.